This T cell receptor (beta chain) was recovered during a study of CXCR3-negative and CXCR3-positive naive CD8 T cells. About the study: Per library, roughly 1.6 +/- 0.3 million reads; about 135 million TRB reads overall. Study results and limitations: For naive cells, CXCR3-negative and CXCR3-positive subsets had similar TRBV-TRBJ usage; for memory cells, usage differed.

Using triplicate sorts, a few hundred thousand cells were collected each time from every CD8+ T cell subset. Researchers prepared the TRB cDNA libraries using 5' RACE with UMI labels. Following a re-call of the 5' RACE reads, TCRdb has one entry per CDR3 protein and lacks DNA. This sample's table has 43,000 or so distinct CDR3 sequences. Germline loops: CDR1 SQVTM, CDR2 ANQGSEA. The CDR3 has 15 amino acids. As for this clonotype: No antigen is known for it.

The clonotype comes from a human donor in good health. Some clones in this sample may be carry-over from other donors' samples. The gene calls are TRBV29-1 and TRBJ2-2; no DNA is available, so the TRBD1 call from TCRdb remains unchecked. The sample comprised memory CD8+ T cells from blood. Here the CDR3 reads CSVEDHGQNTGELFF.